A selection of T cell receptor beta chains follows, all from one sample in a study of molecular identifiers for immune sequencing clone quantification. TCRdb itself ran the PCR reads through MiXCR, one entry per CDR3 protein. Found here are nearly 8,500 distinct CDR3 sequences, around 33% of them singletons; the top ten hold approximately 5.6%. Sequencing was performed on naive CD8+ T cells from blood, with Jurkat cell RNA spiked in. The receptors derive from a human donor in good health. Some libraries in this study had Jurkat cell RNA spiked in. Each CDR3 is given with its conserved first and last residue. A D gene is named only where the DNA matches it firmly. Clone size appears in some rows only: once, few, many, or a class for an expanded clone.

V gene	D gene	J gene	clone size	CDR3 DNA	CDR3 protein
TRBV29-1	TRBD2	TRBJ2-7	medium-sized	TGCAGCGTTGAGGGACTAGCGGGCGAGCAGTACTTC	CSVEGLAGEQYF
TRBV28	NA	TRBJ2-5	NA	TGTGCCAGCAGTTCTACACAGTATCCCCAGTACTTC	CASSSTQYPQYF
TRBV14	NA	TRBJ2-5	few	TGTGCCAGCAGCCAATGGACGGGAGAGACCCAGTACTTC	CASSQWTGETQYF
TRBV7-2	TRBD1	TRBJ2-1	NA	TGTGCCAGCAGCTTACCCGCCGGGACAGGGGGCGTTGAGCAGATCTTC	CASSLPAGTGGVEQIF
TRBV11-2	TRBD1	TRBJ2-7	NA	TGTGCCAGCAGCCCGCGGACAGGTATCTACGAGCAGTACTTC	CASSPRTGIYEQYF
TRBV4-2	NA	TRBJ2-7	NA	TGTGCCAGCAGCCAAGAAGATCTGTTGGGACACGAGCAGTACTTC	CASSQEDLLGHEQYF
TRBV5-1	NA	TRBJ2-7	NA	TGCGCCAGCAGCTTCGGTGCCGGGACTTCCTACGAGCAGTACTTC	CASSFGAGTSYEQYF
TRBV4-3	TRBD1	TRBJ2-7	few	TGCGCCAGCAGCCATACAGGGGCCGAGCAGTACTTC	CASSHTGAEQYF
TRBV2	TRBD1	TRBJ1-1	once	TGTGCCAAGGATGACAGGGGAGGGACCGAAGCTATCTTT	CAKDDRGGTEAIF
TRBV19	NA	TRBJ2-1	NA	TGTGCCAGTAGTTTTGCGGACACCTACAATGAGCAGTTCTTC	CASSFADTYNEQFF
TRBV11-2	NA	TRBJ2-1	few	TGTGCCAGCAGCTTAGAGGCGACCCACAATGAGCAGTTCTTC	CASSLEATHNEQFF
TRBV20-1	TRBD1	TRBJ2-3	NA	TGCAGTGCAGGACAGGGGGTCACAGATACGCAGTATTTT	CSAGQGVTDTQYF
TRBV20-1	TRBD2	TRBJ2-5	medium-sized	TGCAGTGCTAGTGTTAGCGGGGCACAAGAGACCCAGTACTTC	CSASVSGAQETQYF
TRBV7-9	NA	TRBJ2-7	NA	TGTGCCAGCAGCACCTCGTGGGACCTGGGGTACGAGCAGTACTTC	CASSTSWDLGYEQYF
TRBV4-3	TRBD1	TRBJ2-3	NA	TGCGCCAGCAGCCAAGGGGCCGGGACAGGGAATTTGTTTCAGTATTTT	CASSQGAGTGNLFQYF
TRBV5-6	NA	TRBJ2-6	few	TGTGCCAGCAGCTTGGGTTCTGGGGCCAACGTCCTGACTTTC	CASSLGSGANVLTF
TRBV13	NA	TRBJ2-3	NA	TGTGCCAGCAGCTTAGAGGGGAGGATTATCGGCACAGATACGCAGTATTTT	CASSLEGRIIGTDTQYF
TRBV20-1	NA	TRBJ2-2	NA	TGCAGTGCCCAGGGGAACACCGGGGGGCTGTTTTTT	CSAQGNTGGLFF
TRBV9	TRBD2	TRBJ2-1	NA	TGTGCCAGCGCCGGGACTAGCAGCGTTGAGCAGTTCTTC	CASAGTSSVEQFF
TRBV5-6	NA	TRBJ2-5	few	TGTGCCAGCAGCTTGGGGGCGCTCCAAGAGACCCAGTACTTC	CASSLGALQETQYF
TRBV2	TRBD2	TRBJ2-7	medium-sized	TGTGCCAGCAGTAGTCCAGCGGGAGTCCGCTCCTACGAGCAGTACTTC	CASSSPAGVRSYEQYF
TRBV25-1	NA	TRBJ2-3	few	TGTGCCAGCAGTGGGCAGGCAACGAGGGCTGATACGCAGTATTTT	CASSGQATRADTQYF